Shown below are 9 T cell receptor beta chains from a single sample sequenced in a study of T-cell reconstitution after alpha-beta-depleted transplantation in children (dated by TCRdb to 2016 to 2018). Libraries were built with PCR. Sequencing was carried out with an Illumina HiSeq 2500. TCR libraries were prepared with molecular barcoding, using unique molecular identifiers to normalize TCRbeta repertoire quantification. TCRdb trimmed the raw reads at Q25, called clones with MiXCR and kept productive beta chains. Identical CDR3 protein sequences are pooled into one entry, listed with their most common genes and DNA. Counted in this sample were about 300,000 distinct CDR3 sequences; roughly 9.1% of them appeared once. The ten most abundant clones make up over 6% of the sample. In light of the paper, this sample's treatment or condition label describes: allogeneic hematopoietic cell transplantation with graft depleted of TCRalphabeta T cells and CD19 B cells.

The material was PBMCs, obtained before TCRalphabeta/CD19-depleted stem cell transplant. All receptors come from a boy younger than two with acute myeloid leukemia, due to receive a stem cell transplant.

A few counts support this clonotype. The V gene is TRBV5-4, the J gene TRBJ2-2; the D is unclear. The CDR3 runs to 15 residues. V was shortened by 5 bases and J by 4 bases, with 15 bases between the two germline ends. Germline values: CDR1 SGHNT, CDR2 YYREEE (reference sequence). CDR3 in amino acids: CASSSRSSGTGELFF. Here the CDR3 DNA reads TGTGCCAGCAGTTCCCGGTCCTCAGGCACCGGGGAGCTGTTTTTT.

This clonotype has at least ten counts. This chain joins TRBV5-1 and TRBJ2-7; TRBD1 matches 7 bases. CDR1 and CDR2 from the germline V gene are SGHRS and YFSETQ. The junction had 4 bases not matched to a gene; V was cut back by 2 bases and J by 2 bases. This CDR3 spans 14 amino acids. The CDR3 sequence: CASSLTGVPYEQYF. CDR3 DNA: TGCGCCAGCAGCTTAACAGGGGTCCCCTACGAGCAGTACTTC. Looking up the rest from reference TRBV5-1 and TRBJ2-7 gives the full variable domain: KAGVTQTPRYLIKTRGQQVTLSCSPISGHRSVSWYQQTPGQGLQFLFEYFSETQRNKGNFPGRFSGRQFSNSRSEMNVSTLELGDSALYLCASSLTGVPYEQYFGPGTRLTVT.

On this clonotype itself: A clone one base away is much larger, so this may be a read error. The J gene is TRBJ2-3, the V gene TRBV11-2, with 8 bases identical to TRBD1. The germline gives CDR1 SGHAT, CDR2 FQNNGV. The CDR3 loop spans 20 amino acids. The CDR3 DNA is TGTGCCAGCAGCTTAGGGTTAGGGACAGGCCGCAGTCTCCTCACAGATCCGCAGTATTTT. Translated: CASSLGLGTGRSLLTDPQYF.

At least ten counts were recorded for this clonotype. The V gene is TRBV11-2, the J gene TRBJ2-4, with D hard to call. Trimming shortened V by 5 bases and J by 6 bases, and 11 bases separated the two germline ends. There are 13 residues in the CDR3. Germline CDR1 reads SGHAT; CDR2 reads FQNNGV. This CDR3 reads CASSRNQGNIQYF. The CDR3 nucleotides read TGTGCCAGCAGCAGGAACCAAGGAAACATTCAGTACTTC.

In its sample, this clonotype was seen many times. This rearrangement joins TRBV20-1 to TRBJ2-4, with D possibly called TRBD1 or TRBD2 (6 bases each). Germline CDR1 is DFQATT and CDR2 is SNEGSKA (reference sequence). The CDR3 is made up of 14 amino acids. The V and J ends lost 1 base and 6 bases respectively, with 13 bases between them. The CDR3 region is CSARVGGRGNIQYF. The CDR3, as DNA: TGCAGTGCTAGAGTAGGGGGGCGGGGAAACATTCAGTACTTC.

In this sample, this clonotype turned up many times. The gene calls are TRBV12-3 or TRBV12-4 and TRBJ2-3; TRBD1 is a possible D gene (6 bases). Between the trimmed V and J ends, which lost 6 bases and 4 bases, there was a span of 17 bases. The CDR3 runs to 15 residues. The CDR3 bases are TGTGCCAGCAGCTTGCGCCAGGGGTTGTCAGATACGCAGTATTTT. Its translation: CASSLRQGLSDTQYF.

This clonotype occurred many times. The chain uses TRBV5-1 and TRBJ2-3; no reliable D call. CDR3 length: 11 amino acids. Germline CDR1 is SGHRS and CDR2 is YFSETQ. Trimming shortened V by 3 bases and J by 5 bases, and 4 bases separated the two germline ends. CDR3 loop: CASSSRDTQYF. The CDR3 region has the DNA TGCGCCAGCAGCTCAAGAGATACGCAGTATTTT.

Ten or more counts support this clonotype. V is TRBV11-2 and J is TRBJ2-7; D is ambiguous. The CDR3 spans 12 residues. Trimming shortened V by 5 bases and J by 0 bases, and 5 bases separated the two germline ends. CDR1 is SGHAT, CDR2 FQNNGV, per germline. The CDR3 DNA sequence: TGTGCCAGCAGCCCCTTCTCCTACGAGCAGTACTTC. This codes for CASSPFSYEQYF.

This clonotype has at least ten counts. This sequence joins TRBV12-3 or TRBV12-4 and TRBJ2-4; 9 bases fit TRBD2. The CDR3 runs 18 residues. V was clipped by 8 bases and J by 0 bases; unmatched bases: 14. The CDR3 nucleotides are TGTGCCAGCCCCTTACTAGCGGGCTACCGCCTAGCCAAAAACATTCAGTACTTC. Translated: CASPLLAGYRLAKNIQYF.